The 9 T cell receptor beta chains below come from one sample, sequenced in a study of OX40 agonist ivuxolimab in advanced cancers. Measured with immunoSEQ multiplex PCR; TCRdb has only the in-frame clones, and not every one. Of about 79,000 clones detected, 84% appear once; the ten largest clones hold around 0.5%. The sample here was CD4+ or CD8+ T cells sorted from blood, taken in a trial of the OX40 agonist ivuxolimab. Receptors originate from an adult with an advanced solid tumor such as melanoma, head and neck, liver or kidney cancer.

The chain joins TRBV18 to TRBJ2-2; maybe TRBD1 (6 bases). With 3 bases removed from V and 0 bases from J, the gap between germline ends came to 11 bases. The CDR3 has 16 amino acids. Germline V gene sequence: CDR1 KGHSH, CDR2 LQKENI. The DNA of the CDR3 is TGTGCCAGCTCACCGACAGGAGTCTCGAACACCGGGGAGCTGTTTTTT. It is translated as CASSPTGVSNTGELFF.

The table lists this clone with many counts. This chain connects TRBV11-2 to TRBJ2-7; 7 bases are a match to TRBD1. Per germline, CDR1 SGHAT and CDR2 FQNNGV. V dropped 6 bases and J dropped 4; count of bases not matched to a gene: 12. The CDR3 has 15 residues. The CDR3 reads CASSNGQAVSYEQYF. CDR3 sequence (DNA): TGTGCCAGCAGTAACGGACAGGCCGTATCGTACGAGCAGTACTTC.

J is TRBJ2-5 and V is TRBV28, with TRBD2 matching 12 bases. This CDR3 has 15 residues. CDR1 and CDR2 (germline): MDHEN, SYDVKM. V shed 5 bases, J shed 6 bases, and the junction held 7 bases outside the gene matches. The CDR3: CASSPGTSGSKTQYF. DNA for the CDR3: TGTGCCAGCAGTCCGGGGACTAGCGGGTCCAAGACCCAGTACTTC.

This clone was found a few times. The chain has TRBV28 and TRBJ1-4; perhaps TRBD1 as D (6 bases). The V gene's germline CDR1 is MDHEN and CDR2 SYDVKM. The germline V and J ends were trimmed by 6 bases and 7 bases, with 18 bases remaining between them. CDR3 length: 15 amino acids. The CDR3: CASRDRGARTEKLFF. The CDR3 DNA is TGTGCCAGCAGGGATCGGGGGGCGCGGACTGAAAAACTGTTTTTT.

This clone was seen a single time. The chain carries TRBV28 and TRBJ1-5, with D possibly being TRBD1 (5 bases). Germline V lookup: CDR1 MDHEN, CDR2 SYDVKM. This CDR3 is 15 amino acids long. V was shortened by 6 bases and J by 2 bases, with 14 bases between the two germline ends. CDR3 nucleotides: TGTGCCAGCAGCTGGCGGCAGGGCGGCAATCAGCCCCAGCATTTT. Translated: CASSWRQGGNQPQHF.

The chain recombines TRBV5-8 with TRBJ2-7, with no clear D. Germline lookup yields CDR1 SGHTS and CDR2 YDEGEE. Trimming left V 5 bases short and J 2 bases short, with 14 bases between. The CDR3 spans 14 residues. CDR3 protein: CASRRAGRAYEQYF. DNA for the CDR3: TGTGCCAGCAGAAGGGCAGGTCGGGCCTACGAGCAGTACTTC. Full variable domain (remainder filled in from reference TRBV5-8 and TRBJ2-7): EAGVTQSPTHLIKTRGQQATLRCSPISGHTSVYWYQQALGLGLQFLLWYDEGEERNRGNFPPRFSGRQFPNYSSELNVNALELEDSALYLCASRRAGRAYEQYFGPGTRLTVT.

The chain recombines TRBV19 with TRBJ2-7, with 8 bases identical to TRBD2. The germline V gene has CDR1 LNHDA and CDR2 SQIVND (reference sequence). Trimming at V came to 6 bases and at J to 5 bases, leaving 9 bases not matched to a gene. The CDR3 length is 14 residues. For the CDR3, the DNA is TGTGCCAGTAGCACCGGGGGGGCTGGCGACGAGCAGTACTTC. Translated, it gives CASSTGGAGDEQYF.

This clone was detected a few times. The chain uses TRBV18 and TRBJ1-2; perhaps TRBD1 as D (6 bases). CDR3 length equals 17 residues. The V and J ends lost 3 bases and 4 bases respectively, with 21 bases between them. CDR1 and CDR2 (germline): KGHSH, LQKENI. DNA of the CDR3: TGTGCCAGCTCACCGGGGGGGCCCCCTATAATGGCCTATGGCTACACCTTC. Translation gives CASSPGGPPIMAYGYTF.

The chain joins TRBV6-1 to TRBJ2-1; D assignment may be TRBD1 or TRBD2 (5 bases each). The germline V gene encodes CDR1 MNHNS and CDR2 SASEGT. The CDR3 totals 14 residues. Trimming shortened V by 9 bases and J by 5 bases, and 17 bases separated the two germline ends. The CDR3 sequence is CASTPGPANNEQFF. CDR3 bases: TGTGCCAGTACCCCGGGGCCCGCCAACAATGAGCAGTTCTTC.